This T cell receptor (beta chain) comes out of a study of TIL therapy for anti-PD-1-resistant metastatic lung cancer. Study-wide background: Progressing patients received lymphodepletion, expanded TIL infusion and IL-2. Study-wide findings and caveats: Patients were highly selected, enriched for treatment-naive, never-smoker and oncogene-addicted cases.

The immunoSEQ assay was v3. Clones were read by immunoSEQ multiplex PCR, and TCRdb kept only the in-frame ones, dropping some. The sample records under 70,000 clones, over 70% being singletons. Time point denoted: pre-treatment sample, taken before nivolumab and TIL therapy. Enrollment ran from 2017 to early 2020. In the case of this clone: The antigen is undetermined.

The J segment lost 3 bases and the V segment lost 4 bases, leaving 5 bases of the junction unmatched. CDR1 SGHTA and CDR2 FQGNSA come from the germline V gene. CDR3 length: 15 amino acids. The chain has TRBV7-2 and TRBJ1-2; 10 nucleotides align to TRBD1. Sequenced material: blood, taken at baseline. The receptor was derived from a person aged 25-85 years with non-small cell lung cancer. In nucleotides, the CDR3 is TGTGCCAGCAGCTCTCGACAGGGGGCCCACTATGGCTACACCTTC. This codes for CASSSRQGAHYGYTF. Looking up the rest from reference TRBV7-2 and TRBJ1-2 gives the full variable domain: GAGVSQSPSNKVTEKGKDVELRCDPISGHTALYWYRQSLGQGLEFLIYFQGNSAPDKSGLPSDRFSAERTGGSVSTLTIQRTQQEDSAVYLCASSSRQGAHYGYTFGSGTRLTVV.